Given below is one TCR beta chain in context. This entry comes from a study of blood T cell repertoires in COVID-19. About the research overall: Acute-phase and convalescent COVID-19 samples originated in the United States, Italy and Spain.

Participants, roughly 18 to 89 years old, spanned fewer than 30 US areas. The assay was immunoSEQ multiplex PCR, and TCRdb's table has in-frame clones only and misses some. This sample has roughly 200,000 clones; about 84% occur once, and the top ten carry around 5.7%. The source of this sequence is a middle-aged man with acute COVID-19. The sample comprised PBMCs or T cells enriched from blood (not recorded which).

The chain's CDR3 is CASSRQGRTEAFF. The CDR3, as DNA: TGTGCCAGCAGCCGACAGGGTAGGACTGAAGCTTTCTTT. The chain is built from TRBV7-8 and TRBJ1-1; TRBD1 matches 7 bases. The CDR3 runs to 13 residues. Germline CDR1 reads SGHVS; CDR2 reads FQNEAQ. V shed 5 bases and J 5 bases; nucleotides not matched to a gene: 5.